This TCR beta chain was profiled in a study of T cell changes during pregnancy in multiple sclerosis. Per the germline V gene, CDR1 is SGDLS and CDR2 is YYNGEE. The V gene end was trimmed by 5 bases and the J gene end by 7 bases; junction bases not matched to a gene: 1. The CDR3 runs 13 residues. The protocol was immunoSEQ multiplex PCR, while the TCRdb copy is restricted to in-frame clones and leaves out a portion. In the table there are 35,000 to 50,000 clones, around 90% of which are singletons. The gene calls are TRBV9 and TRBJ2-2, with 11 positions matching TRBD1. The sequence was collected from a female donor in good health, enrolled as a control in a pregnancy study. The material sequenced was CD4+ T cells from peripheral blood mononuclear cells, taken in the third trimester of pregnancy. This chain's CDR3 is CASRGTGGGELFF. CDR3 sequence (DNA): TGTGCCAGCAGAGGGACAGGGGGCGGGGAGCTGTTTTTT. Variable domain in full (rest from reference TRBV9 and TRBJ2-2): DSGVTQTPKHLITATGQRVTLRCSPRSGDLSVYWYQQSLDQGLQFLIQYYNGEERAKGNILERFSAQQFPDLHSELNLSSLELGDSALYFCASRGTGGGELFFGEGSRLTVL.